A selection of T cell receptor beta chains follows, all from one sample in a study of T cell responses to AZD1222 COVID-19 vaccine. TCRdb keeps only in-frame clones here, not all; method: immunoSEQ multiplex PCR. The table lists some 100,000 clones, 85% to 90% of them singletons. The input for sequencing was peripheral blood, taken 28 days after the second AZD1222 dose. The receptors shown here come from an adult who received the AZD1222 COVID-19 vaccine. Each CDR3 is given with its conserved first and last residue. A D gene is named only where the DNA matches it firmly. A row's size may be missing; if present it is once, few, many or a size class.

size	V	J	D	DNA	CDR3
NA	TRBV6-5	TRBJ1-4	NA	TGTGCCAGCATCTCAGGACAGTTTAATGAAAAACTGTTTTTT	CASISGQFNEKLFF
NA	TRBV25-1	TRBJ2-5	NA	TGTGCCAGCAGTGACCTGACAGAGAAACAAGAGACCCAGTACTTC	CASSDLTEKQETQYF
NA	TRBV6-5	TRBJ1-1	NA	TGTGCCAGCAGGGAGCACCAGAACACTGAAGCTTTCTTT	CASREHQNTEAFF
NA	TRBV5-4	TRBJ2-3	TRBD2	TGTGCCAGCAGCTTGGGGGCGGGAGAAAGCACAGATACGCAGTATTTT	CASSLGAGESTDTQYF
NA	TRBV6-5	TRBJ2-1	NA	TGTGCCAGCAGTCAAAGGGGGGGACACAATGAGCAGTTCTTC	CASSQRGGHNEQFF
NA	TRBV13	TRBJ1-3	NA	TGTGCCAGCAGCTCCCCGGCGGACTCTGGAAACACCATATATTTT	CASSSPADSGNTIYF
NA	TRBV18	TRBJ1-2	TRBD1	TGTGCCAGCTCACCACCCGGACAGGGTGGCTACACCTTC	CASSPPGQGGYTF
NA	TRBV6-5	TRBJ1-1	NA	TGTGCCAGCAGGTACTCCAACACTGAAGCTTTCTTT	CASRYSNTEAFF
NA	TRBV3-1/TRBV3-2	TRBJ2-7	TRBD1	TGTGCCAGCAGCCTAAGACAGGGTTTCTACGAGCAGTACTTC	CASSLRQGFYEQYF
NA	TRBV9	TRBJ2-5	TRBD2	TGTGCCAGCAGCTCTCTAGCGGGAGGGGAGACCCAGTACTTC	CASSSLAGGETQYF
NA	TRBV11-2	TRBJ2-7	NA	TGTGCCAGCAGCTCCTCCATCAGGCAACAGCAGTACTTC	CASSSSIRQQQYF
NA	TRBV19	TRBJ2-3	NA	TGTGCCAGCCGAACAGGGATCAGCACAGATACGCAGTATTTT	CASRTGISTDTQYF
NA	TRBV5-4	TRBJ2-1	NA	TGTGCCAGCAGCTCAGAGATTGAGCAGTTCTTC	CASSSEIEQFF
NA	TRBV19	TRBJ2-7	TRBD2	TGTGCCAGTCGGGGGAGGGGAAGCTCCTACGAGCAGTACTTC	CASRGRGSSYEQYF
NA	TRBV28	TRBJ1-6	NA	TGTGCCAGCAAGCCAGGGCCCCCTGGTTCACCCCTCCACTTT	CASKPGPPGSPLHF
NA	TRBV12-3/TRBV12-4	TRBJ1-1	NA	TGTGCCAGCAGTTTACAGGGAGACACTGAAGCTTTCTTT	CASSLQGDTEAFF
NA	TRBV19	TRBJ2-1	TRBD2	TGTGCCAGTAGACTAGCGCTGAGCTCCTACAATGAGCAGTTCTTC	CASRLALSSYNEQFF
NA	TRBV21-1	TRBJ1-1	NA	TGTGCCAGCAGCAACGGACCCTCAGGGGTCACTGAAGCTTTCTTT	CASSNGPSGVTEAFF
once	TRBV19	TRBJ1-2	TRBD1	TGTGCCAGTAGTTACCGGGACAGCTTTAACTATGGCTACACCTTC	CASSYRDSFNYGYTF
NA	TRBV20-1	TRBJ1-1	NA	TGCAGTGCTCCCCACCGAGGGGGGGCGGCTTTT	CSAPHRGGAAF
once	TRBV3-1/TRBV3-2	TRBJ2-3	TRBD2	TGTGCCAGCAGCACTTCTAGCGGGGAAGGAGATACGCAGTATTTT	CASSTSSGEGDTQYF
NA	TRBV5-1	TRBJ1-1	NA	TGCGCCAGCAGCTTTCAGGGACTCACTGAAGCTTTCTTT	CASSFQGLTEAFF
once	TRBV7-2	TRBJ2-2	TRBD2	TGTGCCAGCACAATGACCGCGGGGGGGCCGGTCGGGGAGCTGTTTTTT	CASTMTAGGPVGELFF
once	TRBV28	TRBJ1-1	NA	TGTGCCAGCACTCAACAGGGATATAGGCCTGAAGCTTTCTTT	CASTQQGYRPEAFF
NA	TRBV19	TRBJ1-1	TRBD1	TGTGCCAGCAAAACAGGGGCCCCGAACACTGAAGCTTTCTTT	CASKTGAPNTEAFF
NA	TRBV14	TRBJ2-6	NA	TGTGCCAGCAGCCTCATCGGGGGCTTGAGCTCTGGGGCCAACGTCCTGACTTTC	CASSLIGGLSSGANVLTF
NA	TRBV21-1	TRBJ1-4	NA	TGTGCCGTTGGCGGGATCAGCGAAAAACTGTTTTTT	CAVGGISEKLFF
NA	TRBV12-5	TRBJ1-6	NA	TGTGCTAGTGGTTTGGTAACACGGGGGGCCCTCCACTTT	CASGLVTRGALHF
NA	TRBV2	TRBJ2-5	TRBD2	TGTGCCAGGCGGACTAGCGGGGACCGAGAGACCCAGTACTTC	CARRTSGDRETQYF
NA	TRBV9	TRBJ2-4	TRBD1	TGTGCCAGCAGCCAAGGAACAGGGGAGTCCAAAAACATTCAGTACTTC	CASSQGTGESKNIQYF
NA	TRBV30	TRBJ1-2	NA	TGTGCCTGGAGTGTAAATACGGGATCCTATGGCTACACCTTC	CAWSVNTGSYGYTF
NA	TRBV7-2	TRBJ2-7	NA	TGTGCCAGCAGCTCGGTAGTTCCCTACGAGCAGTACTTC	CASSSVVPYEQYF
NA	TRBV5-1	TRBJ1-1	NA	TGCGCCAGCAGCTTGGATGGGGAGGTGGGCACTGAAGCTTTCTTT	CASSLDGEVGTEAFF
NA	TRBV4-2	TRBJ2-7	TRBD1	TGTGCCAGCAGCCGGGGACAGGGAACCCACGAGCAGTACTTC	CASSRGQGTHEQYF
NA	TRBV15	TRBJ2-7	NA	TGTGCCACCAGCAGGATCTCAAGGTACGAGCAGTACTTC	CATSRISRYEQYF
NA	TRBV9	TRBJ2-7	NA	TGTGCCAGCAGCGTAGTTCCCCCCAGGTCTCCTTACGAGCAGTACTTC	CASSVVPPRSPYEQYF
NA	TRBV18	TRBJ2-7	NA	TGTGCCAGCTCACCGGTGACATTTAAATACGAGCAGTACTTC	CASSPVTFKYEQYF
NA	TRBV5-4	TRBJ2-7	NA	TGTGCCAGCAGCGGGGACGGCTACGAGCAGTACTTC	CASSGDGYEQYF
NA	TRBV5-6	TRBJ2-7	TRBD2	TGTGCCAGCAGCTTGGTGGGACTAGCAGGGGGCGAGCAGTACTTC	CASSLVGLAGGEQYF
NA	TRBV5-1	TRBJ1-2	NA	TGCGCCAGCAGCGAAGGACGGGCCAACTATGGCTACACCTTC	CASSEGRANYGYTF
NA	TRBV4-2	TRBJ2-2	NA	TGTGCCAGCAGCCAAGAAGCTAGCGCCACCGGGGAGCTGTTTTTT	CASSQEASATGELFF
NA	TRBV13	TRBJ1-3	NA	TGTGCCAGCAGCTTGAAGATCACTTCGCCTGGAAACACCATATATTTT	CASSLKITSPGNTIYF
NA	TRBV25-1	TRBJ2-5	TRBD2	TGTGCCAGCAATGGGGGGGGAGGGCCCCAAGAGACCCAGTACTTC	CASNGGGGPQETQYF
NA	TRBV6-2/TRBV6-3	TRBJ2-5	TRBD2	TGTGCCAGCAGTTACCAAAAGCGGGACGGTCAAGAGACCCAGTACTTC	CASSYQKRDGQETQYF
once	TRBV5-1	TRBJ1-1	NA	TGCGCCAGCAGCACCCCACAGGGTTCGGAACTAGACACTGAAGCTTTCTTT	CASSTPQGSELDTEAFF
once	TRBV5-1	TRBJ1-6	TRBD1	TGCGCCAGCAGCTCTGGACAGGGAGGTGGTTCACCCCTCCACTTT	CASSSGQGGGSPLHF
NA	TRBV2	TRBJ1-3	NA	TGTGCCAGCAGGGCCGGGGACATTGGAAACACCATATATTTT	CASRAGDIGNTIYF
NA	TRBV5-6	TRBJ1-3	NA	TGTGCCAGCAGTACCTACCGTTTAGACACCTTCTCTGGAAACACCATATATTTT	CASSTYRLDTFSGNTIYF
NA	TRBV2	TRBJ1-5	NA	TGTGCCAGCAGTGCTGGACAACAGCCCCAGCATTTT	CASSAGQQPQHF
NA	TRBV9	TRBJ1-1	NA	TGTGCCAGCAGCGACCCTTTGGACACTGAAGCTTTCTTT	CASSDPLDTEAFF
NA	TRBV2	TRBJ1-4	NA	TGTGCCAGCAGTGTTTACAGTTCAACTAATGAAAAACTGTTTTTT	CASSVYSSTNEKLFF
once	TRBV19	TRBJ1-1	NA	TGTGCCAGTAGTATACCCGGGGGGGCAACGGGAACTGAAGCTTTCTTT	CASSIPGGATGTEAFF
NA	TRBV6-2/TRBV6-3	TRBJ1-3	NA	TGTGCCAGCAGTTACCAAGGATCTGGAAACACCATATATTTT	CASSYQGSGNTIYF
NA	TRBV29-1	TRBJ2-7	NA	TGCAGCGTTGTAAGTTGGGCTGGGTACGAGCAGTACTTC	CSVVSWAGYEQYF
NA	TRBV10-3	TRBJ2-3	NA	TGTGCCATCAGTGAGTCAATGTTTTGGACCAGGTCCACCGCAGATACGCAGTATTTT	CAISESMFWTRSTADTQYF